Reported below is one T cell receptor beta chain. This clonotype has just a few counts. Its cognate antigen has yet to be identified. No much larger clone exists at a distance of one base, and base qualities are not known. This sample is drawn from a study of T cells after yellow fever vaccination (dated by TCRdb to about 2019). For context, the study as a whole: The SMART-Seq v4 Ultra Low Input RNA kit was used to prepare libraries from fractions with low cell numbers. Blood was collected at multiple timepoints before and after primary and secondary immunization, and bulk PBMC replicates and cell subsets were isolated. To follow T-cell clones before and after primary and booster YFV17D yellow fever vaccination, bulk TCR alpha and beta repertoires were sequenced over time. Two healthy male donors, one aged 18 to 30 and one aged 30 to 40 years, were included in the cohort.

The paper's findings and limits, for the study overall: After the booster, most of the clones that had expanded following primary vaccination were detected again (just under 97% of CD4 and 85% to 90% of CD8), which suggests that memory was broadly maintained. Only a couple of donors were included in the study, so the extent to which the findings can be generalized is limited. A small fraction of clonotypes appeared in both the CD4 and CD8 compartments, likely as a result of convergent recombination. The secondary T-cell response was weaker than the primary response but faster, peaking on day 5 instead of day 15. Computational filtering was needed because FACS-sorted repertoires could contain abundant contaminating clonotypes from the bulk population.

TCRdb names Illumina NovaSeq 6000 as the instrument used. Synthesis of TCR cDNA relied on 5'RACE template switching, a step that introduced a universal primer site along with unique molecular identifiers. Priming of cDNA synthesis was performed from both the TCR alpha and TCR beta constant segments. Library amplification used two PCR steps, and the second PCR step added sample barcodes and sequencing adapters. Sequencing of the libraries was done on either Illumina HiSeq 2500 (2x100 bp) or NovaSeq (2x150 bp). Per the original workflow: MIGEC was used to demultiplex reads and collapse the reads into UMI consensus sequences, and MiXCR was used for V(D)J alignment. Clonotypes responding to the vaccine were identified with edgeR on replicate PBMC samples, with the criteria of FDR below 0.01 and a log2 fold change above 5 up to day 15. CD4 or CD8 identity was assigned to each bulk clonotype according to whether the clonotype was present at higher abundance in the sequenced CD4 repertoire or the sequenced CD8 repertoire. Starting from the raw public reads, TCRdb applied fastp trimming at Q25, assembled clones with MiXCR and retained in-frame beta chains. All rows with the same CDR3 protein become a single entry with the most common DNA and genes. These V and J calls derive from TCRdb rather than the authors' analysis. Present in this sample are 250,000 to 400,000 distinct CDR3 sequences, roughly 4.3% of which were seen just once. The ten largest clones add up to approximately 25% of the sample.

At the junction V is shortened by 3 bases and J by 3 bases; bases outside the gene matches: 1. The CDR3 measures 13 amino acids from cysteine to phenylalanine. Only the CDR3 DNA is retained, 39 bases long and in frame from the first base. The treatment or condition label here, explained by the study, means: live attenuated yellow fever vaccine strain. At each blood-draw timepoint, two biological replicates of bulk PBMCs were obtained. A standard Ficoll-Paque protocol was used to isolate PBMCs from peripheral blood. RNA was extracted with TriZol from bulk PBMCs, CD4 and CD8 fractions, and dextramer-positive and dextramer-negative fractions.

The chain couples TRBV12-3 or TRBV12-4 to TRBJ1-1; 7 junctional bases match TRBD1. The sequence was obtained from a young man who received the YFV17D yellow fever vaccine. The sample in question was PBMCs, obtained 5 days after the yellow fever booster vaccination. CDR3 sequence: CASSFGTDTEAFF. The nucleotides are TGTGCCAGCAGTTTTGGGACAGACACTGAAGCTTTCTTT.